The 5 T cell receptor beta chains listed next were all sequenced from one sample in a study of blood T cell repertoires in COVID-19. Profiled with immunoSEQ multiplex PCR; TCRdb holds only in-frame clones, not every one. The sample shows a few hundred thousand clones, more than 80% of them seen only once. Sequenced input: peripheral blood. Receptor source: a woman of 80 years or more with acute or convalescent COVID-19.

V is TRBV24-1 and J is TRBJ2-3; 8 bases are shared with TRBD2. V shed 3 bases and J 4 bases; nucleotides not matched to a gene: 11. CDR3 length: 17 residues. Germline CDR1 is KGHDR and CDR2 is SFDVKD. Here the CDR3 DNA reads TGTGCCACCAGTGATCCTACTTTAGCGGGGACATCAGATACGCAGTATTTT. Protein: CATSDPTLAGTSDTQYF.

The chain employs TRBV19 and TRBJ2-5; D is possibly TRBD2 (5 bases). Germline V gene data show CDR1 as LNHDA and CDR2 as SQIVND (reference sequence). Trimming pared 7 bases from V and 8 bases from J, leaving 20 bases between. The CDR3 runs 14 residues. The CDR3, as DNA: TGTGCCAGTACCCCGAGGATGTCGGCGGGTACCCAGTACTTC. It encodes CASTPRMSAGTQYF.

Note on this clone: Since a much larger clone is just one base distant, this may be a read error. Additional DNA sequences in this sample encode the identical CDR3. The gene calls are TRBV11-3 and TRBJ2-2; 9 bases fit TRBD2. Trimming cost V 0 bases and J 6 bases; bases outside gene matches: 14. CDR1 and CDR2 (germline): SGHNT, YENEEA. This CDR3 region has 19 residues. CDR3 region: CASSLELAGGPGGPGELFF. In DNA form, the CDR3 reads TGTGCCAGCAGCTTAGAACTCGCGGGGGGGCCGGGAGGTCCCGGGGAGCTGTTTTTT.

The V call is TRBV21-1, the J call TRBJ1-3; TRBD1, the table's D call, lacks a check against the DNA. TRBV21-1 is designated a pseudogene. There are 14 residues in the CDR3. The CDR3 bases are TGTGCCAGCAGCAAAGGGACAGGGGGGGACACCATATATTTT. Protein sequence: CASSKGTGGDTIYF.

The V call is TRBV19, the J call TRBJ2-2; 8 nucleotides line up with TRBD2. This CDR3 is built from 17 residues. V gave up 3 bases and J gave up 6 bases; unmatched junction bases: 12. Per the germline V gene, CDR1 is LNHDA and CDR2 is SQIVND (reference sequence). Here the CDR3 DNA reads TGTGCCAGTAGTATGGCCGGGGGCCACGGGGGGGCCGGGGAGCTGTTTTTT. Protein product: CASSMAGGHGGAGELFF.